This T cell receptor (beta chain) was identified during a study of T cell changes during pregnancy in multiple sclerosis. A few counts support this clone. The table came from immunoSEQ multiplex PCR; TCRdb's copy has only in-frame clones and leaves some out. The sample includes around 61,000 clones, around nine tenths of them seen just once. The CDR3 consists of 12 residues. V was shortened by 3 bases and J by 5 bases, with 8 bases between the two germline ends. Germline CDR1 SGHTS, CDR2 YDEGEE. This receptor was obtained from a female donor in good health, enrolled as a control in a pregnancy study. The chain recombines TRBV5-8 with TRBJ1-2; tentatively, D is TRBD1 (6 bases). The sample here was peripheral blood, taken in the third trimester of pregnancy. CDR3 residues: CASSSQGYGYTF. DNA of the CDR3: TGTGCCAGCAGCTCCCAGGGGTATGGCTACACCTTC. The full variable domain, with the rest looked up from reference TRBV5-8 and TRBJ1-2, is EAGVTQSPTHLIKTRGQQATLRCSPISGHTSVYWYQQALGLGLQFLLWYDEGEERNRGNFPPRFSGRQFPNYSSELNVNALELEDSALYLCASSSQGYGYTFGSGTRLTVV.